This TCR beta chain was recorded in a study of cytomegalovirus exposure and HLA in healthy donors. Study-level points and caveats: Most observed TCR sequences were rare, whereas some public TCRs were detected in many donors.

This clone showed up just a few times. Its antigen remains unknown. CDR3 length: 15 amino acids. Trimming left V 3 bases short and J 0 bases short, with 9 bases between. CDR1 LNHDA and CDR2 SQIVND come from the germline V gene (reference sequence). 13 Jbeta primers and 60 Vbeta primers were used for the PCR. Original analysis: The authors later counted 65 million to 80 million unique TCR beta chains, some 12 million of them shared. Clones were read by immunoSEQ multiplex PCR, and TCRdb kept only the in-frame ones, dropping some. The DNA was the basis for D and trimming; V, J and clone size are from that table. The table records under 130,000 clones, approximately 70% of them present only once.

V and J are TRBV19 and TRBJ1-5; no reliable D call. The clonotype was recovered from a woman aged 45-65 years in good health and CMV-seronegative. What was sequenced was PBMCs. CDR3 nucleotides: TGTGCCAGTAGTATGGCGGGCAATAGCAATCAGCCCCAGCATTTT. It encodes CASSMAGNSNQPQHF.